This entry concerns a single T cell receptor (beta chain). What it binds is not known. With 60 Vbeta and 13 Jbeta primers, the PCR was carried out. Here immunoSEQ multiplex PCR was the method, and the copy in TCRdb shows in-frame clones only, minus some. The table has 100,000 to 150,000 clones, less than 85% seen once. This sample is drawn from a study of cytomegalovirus exposure and HLA in healthy donors. General study findings and limits: For TCR beta chains, V- and J-gene trimming was later linked to a missense DCLRE1C variant. Some public TCRs appeared in many individuals, while most sequences were rare. Indistinguishable V segments, including TRBV6-2 and TRBV6-3, were excluded.

Germline-derived CDR1 and CDR2 are WNHNN and SYGVQD (reference sequence). Trimming cost V 0 bases and J 5 bases, with 22 bases left between them. This CDR3 spans 18 amino acids. The genes are TRBV10-1 and TRBJ2-5; D perhaps matches TRBD1 (6 bases). This receptor was taken from a man in his thirties or forties in good health and CMV-seropositive. The sequenced sample consisted of PBMCs. The DNA of the CDR3 is TGCGCCAGCAGTGAGTCTCTAGGCCAGGGGTTCCTTGGCGAGACCCAGTACTTC. This encodes CASSESLGQGFLGETQYF.